This is a list of T cell receptor beta chains from one sample in a study of blood T cells in healthy people across ages. TCRdb re-analysed the 5' RACE reads in MiXCR, keeping a single row per CDR3 protein. The sample includes about a million distinct CDR3 sequences, around two fifths seen only once; the top ten take less than 15%. The sequenced sample consisted of blood. These receptors came from a man aged 18 to 35 in good health. The CDR3 runs from the conserved cysteine through the conserved F or W. The D gene is left open where the match is weak. A clone size is listed for some rows: how often the clone was seen (once, few, many), or a class if it is expanded.

v_gene,j_gene,abundance,d_gene,CDR3aa,CDR3nt
TRBV11-2,TRBJ2-3,NA,NA,CASSLGPLTTDTQYF,TGTGCCAGCAGCCTCGGACCCCTCACGACAGATACGCAGTATTTT
TRBV7-3,TRBJ1-1,NA,NA,CASSLNGGVQNTEAFF,TGTGCCAGCAGCCTTAACGGGGGTGTCCAGAACACTGAAGCTTTCTTT
TRBV4-3,TRBJ1-4,few,NA,CASSQASRGGEKLFF,TGCGCCAGCAGCCAAGCTTCCCGGGGCGGTGAAAAACTGTTTTTT
TRBV5-1,TRBJ2-7,few,NA,CASSRGDSSYEQYF,TGCGCCAGCAGCCGCGGGGACAGCTCCTACGAGCAGTACTTC
TRBV7-9,TRBJ1-1,NA,TRBD1,CASSLGQGNRGEAFF,TGTGCCAGCAGCCTGGGACAGGGGAATCGTGGTGAAGCTTTCTTT
TRBV20-1,TRBJ2-3,few,NA,CSASKKDTQYF,TGCAGTGCTAGTAAGAAGGATACGCAGTATTTT
TRBV4-3,TRBJ1-2,few,NA,CASSQELTGNDGYTF,TGCGCCAGCAGCCAAGAATTGACCGGGAACGATGGCTACACCTTC
TRBV29-1,TRBJ1-1,NA,NA,CSTQTGQGGEAFF,TGCAGCACCCAGACGGGTCAAGGGGGTGAAGCTTTCTTT
TRBV5-1,TRBJ1-6,NA,NA,CASKQSPSSYNSPLHF,TGCGCCAGCAAACAATCACCGAGCTCCTATAATTCACCCCTCCACTTT
TRBV12-3/TRBV12-4,TRBJ1-2,few,NA,CASSFGALSAGYTF,TGTGCCAGCAGTTTTGGGGCTCTATCGGCTGGCTACACCTTC
TRBV20-1,TRBJ2-5,few,NA,CSARRPGGETQYF,TGCAGTGCTAGAAGACCCGGGGGAGAGACCCAGTACTTC
TRBV5-1,TRBJ1-1,NA,NA,CASSLGGAPNTEAFF,TGCGCCAGCAGCCTGGGGGGGGCCCCGAACACTGAAGCTTTCTTT
TRBV3-1,TRBJ1-1,NA,TRBD1,CAGSTKTGAVTEAFF,TGTGCCGGCAGCACGAAGACAGGGGCTGTCACTGAAGCTTTCTTT
TRBV27,TRBJ2-1,few,TRBD2,CASTFGGSSYNEQFF,TGTGCCAGCACGTTCGGGGGGAGCTCCTACAATGAGCAGTTCTTC
TRBV29-1,TRBJ2-1,NA,TRBD1,CSVPGQKNNEQFF,TGCAGCGTGCCGGGACAGAAAAACAATGAGCAGTTCTTC
TRBV6-2/TRBV6-3,TRBJ2-7,NA,TRBD1,CASIKTGGRYEQYF,TGTGCCAGCATAAAGACAGGGGGACGCTACGAGCAGTACTTC
TRBV13,TRBJ2-1,NA,TRBD1,CASSSDDRGVYNEQFF,TGTGCCAGCAGCTCAGACGACAGGGGAGTTTACAATGAGCAGTTCTTC
TRBV20-1,TRBJ2-5,NA,NA,CSAYRERGTQYF,TGCAGTGCGTACAGGGAACGGGGGACCCAGTACTTC
TRBV27,TRBJ1-1,many,TRBD1,CASSWGQGTSEAFF,TGTGCCAGCAGTTGGGGACAGGGTACGTCTGAAGCTTTCTTT
TRBV20-1,TRBJ2-1,NA,TRBD2,CSARGKRGRDNEQFF,TGCAGTGCTAGGGGGAAGCGGGGGCGTGACAATGAGCAGTTCTTC
TRBV6-6,TRBJ1-2,many,TRBD1,CASIQGGANYGYTF,TGTGCCAGCATCCAGGGGGGGGCTAACTATGGCTACACCTTC
TRBV15,TRBJ1-2,NA,NA,CATSSSENYGYTF,TGTGCCACCAGCAGTTCCGAAAACTATGGCTACACCTTC
TRBV12-3/TRBV12-4,TRBJ2-3,NA,NA,CASRQGQTGTQYF,TGTGCCAGCAGACAAGGACAGACTGGTACGCAGTATTTT